This is a list of T cell receptor beta chains from one sample in a study of blood T cell repertoires in COVID-19. Sequencing used immunoSEQ multiplex PCR; TCRdb keeps in-frame clones, though not all of them. The sample shows 200,000 to 300,000 clones, 80% to 90% of them seen only once. The material sequenced was peripheral blood. Source of these receptors: a man under 40 with active or convalescent COVID-19. The CDR3 runs from the conserved cysteine through the conserved F or W. Fields, in order: CDR3 protein, V gene, J gene.

CASSETGTSGGYEQYF	TRBV6-1	TRBJ2-7
CASSQDVASGDKTQYF	TRBV4-2	TRBJ2-5
CASSQEWGVAASSYEQYF	TRBV4-2	TRBJ2-7
CASSLSGNYGYTF	TRBV11-2	TRBJ1-2
CASSLGLLDTQYF	TRBV7-8	TRBJ2-3
CASRISGQGGPGTEAFF	TRBV6-4	TRBJ1-1
CASSMGPGLSYEQYF	TRBV19	TRBJ2-7
CASSVGGYGYTF	TRBV9	TRBJ1-2
CATSDEGRNYGYTF	TRBV24-1	TRBJ1-2
CASAPGVSHYYEQYF	TRBV2	TRBJ2-7
CARSRWSGGPNTEAFF	TRBV5-3	TRBJ1-1
CASSDNFPSGNTIYF	TRBV25-1	TRBJ1-3
CASSEEPPGAQETQYF	TRBV6-1	TRBJ2-5
CATSVDTMGAMIPPGNQPQHF	TRBV24-1	TRBJ1-5
CASSPVRSLGQGLLGPVSQYF	TRBV7-7	TRBJ2-5
CASSLKVPANHYEQYF	TRBV5-1	TRBJ2-7
CASSLVVAGENTDTQYF	TRBV5-6	TRBJ2-3
CASSTGGADFTDTQYF	TRBV19	TRBJ2-3
CASSTGSYNSPLHF	TRBV19	TRBJ1-6
CASSPIDPSGGEQYF	TRBV6-5	TRBJ2-7
CASSSNLLQETNYGYTF	TRBV7-9	TRBJ1-2
CASSEQGYQPQHF	TRBV12-3/TRBV12-4	TRBJ1-5
CASSPLSTGGYTF	TRBV7-2	TRBJ1-2